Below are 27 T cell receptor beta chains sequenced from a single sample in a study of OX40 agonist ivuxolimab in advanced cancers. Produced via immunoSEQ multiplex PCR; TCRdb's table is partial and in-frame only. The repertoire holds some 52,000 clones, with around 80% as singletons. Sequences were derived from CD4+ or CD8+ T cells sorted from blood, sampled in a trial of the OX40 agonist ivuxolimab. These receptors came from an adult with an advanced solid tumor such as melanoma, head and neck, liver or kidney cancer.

The CDR3 DNA follows: TGTGCCAGCAGCTCAGGGACTAGCCGGGATACGCAGTATTTT. Amino acid sequence: CASSSGTSRDTQYF. This chain joins TRBV7-9 and TRBJ2-3; 9 bases are a match to TRBD2. This CDR3 has 14 residues. Germline trimming cut 4 bases from V and 6 bases from J; bases unmatched to any gene: 5. Germline assignment: CDR1 SEHNR and CDR2 FQNEAQ (reference sequence).

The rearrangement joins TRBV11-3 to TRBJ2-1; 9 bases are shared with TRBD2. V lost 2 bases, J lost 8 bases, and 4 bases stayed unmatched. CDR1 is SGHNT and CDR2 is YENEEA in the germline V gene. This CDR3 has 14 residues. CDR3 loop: CASSLLRTSDEQFF. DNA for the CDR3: TGTGCCAGCAGCTTACTCAGGACTAGCGATGAGCAGTTCTTC.

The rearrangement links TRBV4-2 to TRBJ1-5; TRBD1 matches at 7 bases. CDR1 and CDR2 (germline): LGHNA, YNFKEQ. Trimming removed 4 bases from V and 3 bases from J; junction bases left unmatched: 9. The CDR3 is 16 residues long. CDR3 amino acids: CASSRDTTGNNQPQHF. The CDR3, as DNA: TGTGCCAGCAGCCGAGACACGACAGGGAACAATCAGCCCCAGCATTTT.

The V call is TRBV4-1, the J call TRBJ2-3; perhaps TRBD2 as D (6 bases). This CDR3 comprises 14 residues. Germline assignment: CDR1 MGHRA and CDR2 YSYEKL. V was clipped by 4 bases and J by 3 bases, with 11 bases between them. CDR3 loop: CASSPLGGTDTQYF. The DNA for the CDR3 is TGCGCCAGCAGCCCACTTGGAGGGACAGATACGCAGTATTTT.

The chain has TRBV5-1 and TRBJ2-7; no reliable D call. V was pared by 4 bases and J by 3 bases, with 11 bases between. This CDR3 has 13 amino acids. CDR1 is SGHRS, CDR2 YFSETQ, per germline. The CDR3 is CASSLDTGYEQYF. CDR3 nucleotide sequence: TGCGCCAGCAGCCTCGACACGGGCTACGAGCAGTACTTC. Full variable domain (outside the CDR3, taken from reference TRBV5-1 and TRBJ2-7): KAGVTQTPRYLIKTRGQQVTLSCSPISGHRSVSWYQQTPGQGLQFLFEYFSETQRNKGNFPGRFSGRQFSNSRSEMNVSTLELGDSALYLCASSLDTGYEQYFGPGTRLTVT.

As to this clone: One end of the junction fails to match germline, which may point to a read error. The CDR3 loop reads CASSATLEGTLSF. DNA of the CDR3: TGTGCCAGCAGCGCAACATTGGAGGGGACGCTCTCTTTT. V is TRBV9 and J is TRBJ1-1; a possible D gene is TRBD1 (5 bases). Germline V lookup: CDR1 SGDLS, CDR2 YYNGEE. The CDR3 totals 13 residues. Full variable domain (missing parts from reference TRBV9 and TRBJ1-1): DSGVTQTPKHLITATGQRVTLRCSPRSGDLSVYWYQQSLDQGLQFLIQYYNGEERAKGNILERFSAQQFPDLHSELNLSSLELGDSALYFCASSATLEGTLSFGQGTRLTVV.

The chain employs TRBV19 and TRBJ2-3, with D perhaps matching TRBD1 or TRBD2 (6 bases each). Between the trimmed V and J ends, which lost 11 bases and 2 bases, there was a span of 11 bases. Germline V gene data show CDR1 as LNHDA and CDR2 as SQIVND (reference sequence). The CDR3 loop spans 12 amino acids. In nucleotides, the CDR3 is TGTGCCGTAGGGGGGCCCACAGATACGCAGTATTTT. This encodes CAVGGPTDTQYF.

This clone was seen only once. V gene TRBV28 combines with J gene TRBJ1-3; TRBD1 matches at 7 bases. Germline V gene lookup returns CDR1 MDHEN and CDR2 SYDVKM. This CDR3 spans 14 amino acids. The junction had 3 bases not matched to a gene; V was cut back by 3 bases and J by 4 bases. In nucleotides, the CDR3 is TGTGCCAGCAGTTTGCCAGGGGGAGGAAACACCATATATTTT. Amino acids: CASSLPGGGNTIYF.

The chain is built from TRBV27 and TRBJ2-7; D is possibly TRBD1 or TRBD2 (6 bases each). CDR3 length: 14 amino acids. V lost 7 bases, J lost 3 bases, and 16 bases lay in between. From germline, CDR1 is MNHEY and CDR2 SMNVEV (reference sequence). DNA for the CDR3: TGTGCCAGCAACGGGGGCGGGAACTACTACGAGCAGTACTTC. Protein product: CASNGGGNYYEQYF.

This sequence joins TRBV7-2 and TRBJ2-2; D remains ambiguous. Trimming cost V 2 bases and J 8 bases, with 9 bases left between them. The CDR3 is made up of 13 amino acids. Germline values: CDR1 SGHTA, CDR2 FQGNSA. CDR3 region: CASSLFLGGELFF. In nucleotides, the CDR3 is TGTGCCAGCAGCTTATTCCTGGGTGGGGAGCTGTTTTTT.

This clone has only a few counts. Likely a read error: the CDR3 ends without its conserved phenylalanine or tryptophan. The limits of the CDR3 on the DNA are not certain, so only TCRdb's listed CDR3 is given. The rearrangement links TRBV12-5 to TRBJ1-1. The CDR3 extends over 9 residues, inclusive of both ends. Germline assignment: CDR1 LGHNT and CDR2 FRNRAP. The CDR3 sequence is CASGFSCHV.

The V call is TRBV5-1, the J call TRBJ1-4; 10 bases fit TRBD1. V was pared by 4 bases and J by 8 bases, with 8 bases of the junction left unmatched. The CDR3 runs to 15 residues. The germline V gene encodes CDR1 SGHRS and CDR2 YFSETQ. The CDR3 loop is CASSREGQGREKLFF. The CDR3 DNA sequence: TGCGCCAGCAGCCGGGAGGGACAGGGGCGGGAAAAACTGTTTTTT.

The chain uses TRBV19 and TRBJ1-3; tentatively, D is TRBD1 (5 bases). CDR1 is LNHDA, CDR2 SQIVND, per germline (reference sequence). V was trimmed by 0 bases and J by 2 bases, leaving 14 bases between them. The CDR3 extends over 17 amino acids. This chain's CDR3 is CASSIDSGGTTGNTIYF. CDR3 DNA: TGTGCCAGTAGTATAGATTCGGGAGGGACGACTGGAAACACCATATATTTT. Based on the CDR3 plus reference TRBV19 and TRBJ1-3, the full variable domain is DGGITQSPKYLFRKEGQNVTLSCEQNLNHDAMYWYRQDPGQGLRLIYYSQIVNDFQKGDIAEGYSVSREKKESFPLTVTSAQKNPTAFYLCASSIDSGGTTGNTIYFGEGSWLTVV.

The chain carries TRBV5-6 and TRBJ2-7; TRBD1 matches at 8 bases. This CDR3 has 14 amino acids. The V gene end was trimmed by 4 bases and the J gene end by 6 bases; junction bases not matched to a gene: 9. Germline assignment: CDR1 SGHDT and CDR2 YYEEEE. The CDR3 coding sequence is TGTGCCAGCAGCCCCCGGACAGGGTATCCCGAGCAGTACGTC. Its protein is CASSPRTGYPEQYV.

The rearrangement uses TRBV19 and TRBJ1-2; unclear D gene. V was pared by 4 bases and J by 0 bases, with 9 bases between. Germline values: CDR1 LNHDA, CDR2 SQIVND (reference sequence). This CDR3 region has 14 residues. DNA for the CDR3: TGTGCCAGTAGTAAACCGGGCGCTAACTATGGCTACACCTTC. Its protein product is CASSKPGANYGYTF.

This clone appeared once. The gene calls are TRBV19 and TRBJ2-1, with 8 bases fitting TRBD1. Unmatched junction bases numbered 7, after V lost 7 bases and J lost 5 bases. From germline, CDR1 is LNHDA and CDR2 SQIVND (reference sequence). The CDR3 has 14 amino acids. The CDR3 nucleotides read TGTGCCAGTAAGGGGCGGACAGGGAACAATGAGCAGTTCTTC. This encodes CASKGRTGNNEQFF.

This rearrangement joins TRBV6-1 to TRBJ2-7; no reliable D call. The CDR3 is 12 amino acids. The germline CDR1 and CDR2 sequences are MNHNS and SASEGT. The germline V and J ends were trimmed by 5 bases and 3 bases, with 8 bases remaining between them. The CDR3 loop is CASSQNNYEQYF. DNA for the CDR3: TGTGCCAGCAGTCAAAACAACTACGAGCAGTACTTC.

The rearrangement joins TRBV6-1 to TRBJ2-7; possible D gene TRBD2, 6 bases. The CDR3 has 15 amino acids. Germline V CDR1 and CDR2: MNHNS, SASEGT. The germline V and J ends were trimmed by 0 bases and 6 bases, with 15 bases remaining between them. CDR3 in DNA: TGTGCCAGCAGTGAAGCACGGTTACGGGGAGGCGAGCAGTACTTC. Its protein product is CASSEARLRGGEQYF.

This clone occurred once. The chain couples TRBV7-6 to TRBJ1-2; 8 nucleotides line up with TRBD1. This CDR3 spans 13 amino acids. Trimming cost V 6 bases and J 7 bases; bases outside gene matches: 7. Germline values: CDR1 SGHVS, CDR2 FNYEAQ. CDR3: CASRGTGQGGYTF. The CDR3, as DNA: TGTGCCAGCAGGGGGACAGGTCAGGGTGGCTACACCTTC.

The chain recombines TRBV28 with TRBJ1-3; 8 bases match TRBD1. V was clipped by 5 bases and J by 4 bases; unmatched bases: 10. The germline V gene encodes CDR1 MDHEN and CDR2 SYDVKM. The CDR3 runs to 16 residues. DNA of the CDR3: TGTGCCAGCAGTCCCAGCCAGGGGGCGGAAGGAAACACCATATATTTT. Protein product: CASSPSQGAEGNTIYF.

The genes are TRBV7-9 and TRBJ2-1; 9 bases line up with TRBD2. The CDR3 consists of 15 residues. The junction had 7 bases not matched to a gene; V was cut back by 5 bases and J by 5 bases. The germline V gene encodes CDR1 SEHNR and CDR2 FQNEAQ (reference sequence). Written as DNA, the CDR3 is TGTGCCAGCAGCCTGAGACTAGCGGACCACAATGAGCAGTTCTTC. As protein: CASSLRLADHNEQFF.

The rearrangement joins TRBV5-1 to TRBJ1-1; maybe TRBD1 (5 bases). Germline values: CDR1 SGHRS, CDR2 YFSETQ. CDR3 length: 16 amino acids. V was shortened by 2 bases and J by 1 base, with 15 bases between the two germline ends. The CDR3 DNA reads TGCGCCAGCAGCTTCCAGGGCCGGGCAGGGAACACTGAAGCTTTCTTT. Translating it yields CASSFQGRAGNTEAFF.

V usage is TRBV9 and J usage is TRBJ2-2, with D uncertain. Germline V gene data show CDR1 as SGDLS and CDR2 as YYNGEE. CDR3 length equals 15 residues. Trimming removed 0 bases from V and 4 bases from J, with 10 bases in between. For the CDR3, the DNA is TGTGCCAGCAGCGTAGGGGGATCGAGCACCGGGGAGCTGTTTTTT. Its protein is CASSVGGSSTGELFF.

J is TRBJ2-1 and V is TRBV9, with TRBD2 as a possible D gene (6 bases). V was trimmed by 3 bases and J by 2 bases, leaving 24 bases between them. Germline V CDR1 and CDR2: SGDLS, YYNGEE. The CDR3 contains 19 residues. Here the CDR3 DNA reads TGTGCCAGCAGCGATCGGACTACTTACCTTCCAGACCCCTACAATGAGCAGTTCTTC. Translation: CASSDRTTYLPDPYNEQFF.

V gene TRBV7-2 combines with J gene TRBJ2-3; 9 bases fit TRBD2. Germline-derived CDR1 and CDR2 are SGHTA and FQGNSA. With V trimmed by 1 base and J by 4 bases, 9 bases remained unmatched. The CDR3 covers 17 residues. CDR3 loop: CASSLGWRGGASDTQYF. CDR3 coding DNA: TGTGCCAGCAGCTTAGGTTGGCGCGGGGGGGCCTCAGATACGCAGTATTTT. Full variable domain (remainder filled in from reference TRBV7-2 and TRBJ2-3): GAGVSQSPSNKVTEKGKDVELRCDPISGHTALYWYRQSLGQGLEFLIYFQGNSAPDKSGLPSDRFSAERTGGSVSTLTIQRTQQEDSAVYLCASSLGWRGGASDTQYFGPGTRLTVL.

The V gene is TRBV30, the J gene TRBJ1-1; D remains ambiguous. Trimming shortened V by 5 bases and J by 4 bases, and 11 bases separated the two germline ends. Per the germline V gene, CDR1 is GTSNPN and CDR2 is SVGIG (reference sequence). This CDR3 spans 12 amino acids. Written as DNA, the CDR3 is TGTGCCTGGGGTGAGTGGGGCACTGAAGCTTTCTTT. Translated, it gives CAWGEWGTEAFF.

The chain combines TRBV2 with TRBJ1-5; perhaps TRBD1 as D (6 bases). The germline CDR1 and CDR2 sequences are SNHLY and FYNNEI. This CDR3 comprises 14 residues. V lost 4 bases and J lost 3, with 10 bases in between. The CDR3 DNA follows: TGTGCCAGCAGTGTCACAGGGAACAATCAGCCCCAGCATTTT. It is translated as CASSVTGNNQPQHF.